Listed here are 14 T cell receptor beta chains from one sample, sequenced in a study of blood T cell repertoires in COVID-19. TCRdb's table, derived via immunoSEQ multiplex PCR, lists solely in-frame clones and lacks some. The repertoire holds around 310,000 clones, over 85% seen once, with roughly a tenth in the top ten. Material for sequencing was PBMCs or T cells enriched from blood (not recorded which). The receptor source for this set is a young woman who had recovered from COVID-19.

This sequence joins TRBV27 and TRBJ1-5, with D possibly matching TRBD1 (5 bases). The CDR3 extends over 15 amino acids. V shed 5 bases and J shed 6 bases, with 17 bases lying between them. Germline V CDR1 and CDR2: MNHEY, SMNVEV (reference sequence). Here the CDR3 DNA reads TGTGCCAGCAGTCCATCGCGGGGGTTCATTCAGCCCCAGCATTTT. This gives the protein CASSPSRGFIQPQHF.

The rearrangement links TRBV6-5 to TRBJ1-2; D might be TRBD1 (6 bases). The V end lost 2 bases, the J end lost 7 bases, and 14 bases lay between the germline ends. Per the germline V gene, CDR1 is MNHEY and CDR2 is SVGAGI. The CDR3 loop spans 14 amino acids. The CDR3 reads CASSYDGGHGGYTF. The CDR3 DNA follows: TGTGCCAGCAGTTACGACGGGGGGCACGGTGGCTACACCTTC.

The chain recombines TRBV4-2 with TRBJ1-2, with TRBD1 matching over 8 bases. The germline V gene has CDR1 LGHNA and CDR2 YNFKEQ. The junction had 5 bases not matched to a gene; V was cut back by 8 bases and J by 3 bases. This CDR3 contains 13 residues. In nucleotides, the CDR3 is TGTGCCAGCTTAGGACAGGGAGACTATGGCTACACCTTC. It is translated as CASLGQGDYGYTF.

On this clone: At one end the junction does not follow the germline gene, possibly because of a read error. The genes are TRBV29-1 and TRBJ2-6, with TRBD1 as a possible D gene (7 bases). Germline loops: CDR1 SQVTM, CDR2 ANQGSEA. This CDR3 has 16 amino acids. The CDR3 protein is CSVEGGTDTGANVLTF. The CDR3 nucleotides read TGCAGCGTCGAAGGGGGGACAGATACTGGGGCCAACGTCCTGACTTTC. Looking up the rest from reference TRBV29-1 and TRBJ2-6 gives the full variable domain: SAVISQKPSRDICQRGTSLTIQCQVDSQVTMMFWYRQQPGQSLTLIATANQGSEATYESGFVIDKFPISRPNLTFSTLTVSNMSPEDSSIYLCSVEGGTDTGANVLTFGAGSRLTVL.

This clone has just a few counts. The CDR3 DNA reads as TGTGCCAGCAGTTTATCCCAGATCTATAATTCACCCCTCCACTTT. This sequence encodes CASSLSQIYNSPLHF. The genes are TRBV27 and TRBJ1-6, with D hard to call. V lost 0 bases and J lost 3, with 6 bases in between. The CDR3 extends over 15 amino acids. Germline-derived CDR1 and CDR2 are MNHEY and SMNVEV (reference sequence).

The chain combines TRBV9 with TRBJ1-1; D gene unclear. The CDR3 extends over 13 amino acids. V lost 1 base and J 1 base, leaving 5 bases between the germline ends. Germline V gene data show CDR1 as SGDLS and CDR2 as YYNGEE. The CDR3 DNA sequence: TGTGCCAGCAGCGTATTAGAGAACACTGAAGCTTTCTTT. It specifies CASSVLENTEAFF. Full variable domain (outside the CDR3, taken from reference TRBV9 and TRBJ1-1): DSGVTQTPKHLITATGQRVTLRCSPRSGDLSVYWYQQSLDQGLQFLIQYYNGEERAKGNILERFSAQQFPDLHSELNLSSLELGDSALYFCASSVLENTEAFFGQGTRLTVV.

DNA of the CDR3: TGTGCCAGCAATCACAGGTCCTACAATGAGCAGTTCTTC. This gives the protein CASNHRSYNEQFF. The rearrangement joins TRBV7-2 to TRBJ2-1; TRBD1 is a possible D gene (5 bases). The CDR3 covers 13 residues. Trimming shortened V by 7 bases and J by 1 base, and 8 bases separated the two germline ends. CDR1 is SGHTA, CDR2 FQGNSA, per germline.

This chain joins TRBV28 and TRBJ1-2; 10 positions match TRBD1. V was pared by 7 bases and J by 7 bases, with 3 bases of the junction left unmatched. This CDR3 contains 12 residues. Germline V gene sequence: CDR1 MDHEN, CDR2 SYDVKM. In DNA, the CDR3 is TGTGCCAGCACCAGGACAGGGGGTGGCTACACCTTC. It translates to CASTRTGGGYTF.

The CDR3 is CASSRGEGLTGELFF. The CDR3 coding sequence is TGTGCCAGTAGCCGAGGAGAGGGACTCACCGGGGAGCTGTTTTTT. The chain employs TRBV19 and TRBJ2-2, with D possibly TRBD2 on 6 matching bases. This CDR3 is built from 15 residues. Germline lookup yields CDR1 LNHDA and CDR2 SQIVND (reference sequence). The V gene lost 6 bases and the J gene lost 4 bases, with 15 bases spanning the gap.

The rearrangement uses TRBV12-5 and TRBJ2-1; 14 bases line up with TRBD2. Germline V CDR1 and CDR2: LGHNT, FRNRAP. CDR3 size: 15 residues. With V trimmed by 4 bases and J by 8 bases, 4 bases remained unmatched. The DNA of the CDR3 is TGTGCTAGTGGTTCGGGGACTAGCGGGAGCGATGAGCAGTTCTTC. Its protein product is CASGSGTSGSDEQFF.

V is TRBV10-1 and J is TRBJ2-7, with 9 bases aligning to TRBD2. The CDR3 extends over 16 amino acids. Germline CDR1 WNHNN, CDR2 SYGVQD (reference sequence). V lost 6 bases, J lost 5 bases, and 14 bases stayed unmatched. DNA of the CDR3: TGCGCCAGCAGAATCGAGGCGGGAGGGCTTTCCCACGAGCAGTACTTC. This translates into CASRIEAGGLSHEQYF.

The V call is TRBV3-1 (or the pseudogene TRBV3-2), the J call TRBJ2-1, with a tentative D call TRBD2 (6 bases). The CDR3 runs 14 residues. The V gene lost 6 bases and the J gene lost 8 bases, with 17 bases spanning the gap. Germline assignment: CDR1 LGHDT and CDR2 YNNKEL (reference sequence). In DNA form, the CDR3 reads TGTGCCAGCAGTCGGGGGACGTATAAGGATGAGCAGTTCTTC. Translated, it gives CASSRGTYKDEQFF.

The chain employs TRBV5-4 and TRBJ1-1; 10 bases are shared with TRBD1. V dropped 5 bases and J dropped 1; count of bases not matched to a gene: 8. Germline CDR1 is SGHNT and CDR2 is YYREEE (reference sequence). The CDR3 loop spans 16 amino acids. CDR3 amino acids: CASRRQGAIGNTEAFF. Written as DNA, the CDR3 is TGTGCCAGCAGACGACAGGGGGCGATCGGGAACACTGAAGCTTTCTTT. Full variable domain (rest looked up from reference TRBV5-4 and TRBJ1-1): ETGVTQSPTHLIKTRGQQVTLRCSSQSGHNTVSWYQQALGQGPQFIFQYYREEENGRGNFPPRFSGLQFPNYSSELNVNALELDDSALYLCASRRQGAIGNTEAFFGQGTRLTVV.

A note on this clone: In the same sample, other DNA sequences code for this CDR3. The chain is built from TRBV5-6 and TRBJ1-2, with D possibly matching TRBD1 (6 bases). The germline gives CDR1 SGHDT, CDR2 YYEEEE. This CDR3 is 13 amino acids long. The V gene lost 3 bases and the J gene lost 4 bases, with 10 bases spanning the gap. The CDR3 DNA is TGTGCCAGCAGCTCGGGACAAATCTATGGCTACACCTTC. Its translation: CASSSGQIYGYTF.